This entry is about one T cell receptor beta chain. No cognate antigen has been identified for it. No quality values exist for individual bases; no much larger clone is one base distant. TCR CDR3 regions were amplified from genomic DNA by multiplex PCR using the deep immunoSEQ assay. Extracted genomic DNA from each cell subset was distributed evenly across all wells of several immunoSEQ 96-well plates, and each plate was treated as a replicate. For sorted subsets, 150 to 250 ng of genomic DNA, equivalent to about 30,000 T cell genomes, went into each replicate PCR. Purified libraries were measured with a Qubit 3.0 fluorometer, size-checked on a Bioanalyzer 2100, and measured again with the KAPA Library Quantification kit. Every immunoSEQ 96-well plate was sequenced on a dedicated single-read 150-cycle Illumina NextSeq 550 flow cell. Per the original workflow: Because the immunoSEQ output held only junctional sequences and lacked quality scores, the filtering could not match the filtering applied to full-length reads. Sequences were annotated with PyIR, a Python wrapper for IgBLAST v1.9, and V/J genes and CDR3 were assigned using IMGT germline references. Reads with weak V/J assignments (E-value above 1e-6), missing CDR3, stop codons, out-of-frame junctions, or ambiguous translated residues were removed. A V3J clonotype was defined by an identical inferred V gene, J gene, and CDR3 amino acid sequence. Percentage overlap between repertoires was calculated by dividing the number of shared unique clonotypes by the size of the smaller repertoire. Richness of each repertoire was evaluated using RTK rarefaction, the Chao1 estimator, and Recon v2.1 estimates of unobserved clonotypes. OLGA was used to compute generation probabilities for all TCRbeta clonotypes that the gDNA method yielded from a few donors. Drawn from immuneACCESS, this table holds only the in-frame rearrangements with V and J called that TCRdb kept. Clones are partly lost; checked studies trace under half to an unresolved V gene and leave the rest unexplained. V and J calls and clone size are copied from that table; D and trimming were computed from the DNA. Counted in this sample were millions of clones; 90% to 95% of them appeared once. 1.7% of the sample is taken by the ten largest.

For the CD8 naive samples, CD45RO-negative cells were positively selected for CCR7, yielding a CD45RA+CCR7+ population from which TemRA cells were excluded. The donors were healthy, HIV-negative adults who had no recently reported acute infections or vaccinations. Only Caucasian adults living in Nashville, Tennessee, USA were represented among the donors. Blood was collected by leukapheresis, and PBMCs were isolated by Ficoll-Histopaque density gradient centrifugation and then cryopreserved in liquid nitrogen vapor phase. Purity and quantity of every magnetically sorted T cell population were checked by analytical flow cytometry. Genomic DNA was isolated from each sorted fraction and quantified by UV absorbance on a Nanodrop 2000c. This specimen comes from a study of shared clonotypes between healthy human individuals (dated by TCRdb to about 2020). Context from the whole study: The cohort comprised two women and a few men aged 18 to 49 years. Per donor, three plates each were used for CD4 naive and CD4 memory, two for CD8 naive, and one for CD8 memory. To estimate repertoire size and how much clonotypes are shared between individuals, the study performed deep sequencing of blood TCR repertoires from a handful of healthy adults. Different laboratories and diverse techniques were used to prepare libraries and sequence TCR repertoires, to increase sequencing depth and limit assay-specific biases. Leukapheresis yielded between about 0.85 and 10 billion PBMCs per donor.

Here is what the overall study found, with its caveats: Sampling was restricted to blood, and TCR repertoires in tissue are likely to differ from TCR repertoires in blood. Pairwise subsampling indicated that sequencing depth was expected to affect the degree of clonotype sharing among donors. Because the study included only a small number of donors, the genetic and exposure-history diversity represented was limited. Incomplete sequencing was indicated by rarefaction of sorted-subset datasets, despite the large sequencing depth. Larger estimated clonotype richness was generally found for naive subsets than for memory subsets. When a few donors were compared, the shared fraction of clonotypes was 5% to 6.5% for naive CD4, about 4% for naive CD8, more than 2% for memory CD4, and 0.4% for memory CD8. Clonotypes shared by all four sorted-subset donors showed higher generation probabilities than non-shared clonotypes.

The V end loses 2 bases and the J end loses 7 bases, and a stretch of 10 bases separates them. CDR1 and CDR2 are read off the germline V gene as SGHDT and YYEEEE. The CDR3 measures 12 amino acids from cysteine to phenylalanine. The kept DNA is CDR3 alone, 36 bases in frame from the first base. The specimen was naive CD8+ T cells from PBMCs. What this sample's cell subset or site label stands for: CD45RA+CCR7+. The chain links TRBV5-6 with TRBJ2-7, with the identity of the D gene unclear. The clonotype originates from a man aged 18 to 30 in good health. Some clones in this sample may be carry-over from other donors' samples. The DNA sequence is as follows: TGTGCCAGCAGCTTAAAGTTTGGGGAGCAGTACTTC. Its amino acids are CASSLKFGEQYF.